The rows below give T cell receptor beta chains drawn from one sample of a study of shared clonotypes between healthy human individuals. This table comes from immunoSEQ multiplex PCR, and its TCRdb copy is limited to in-frame clones, with some not included. Counted here are around 2,000,000 clones, 85% to 95% occurring once; the ten biggest clones make up about 0.13%. The sequenced sample consisted of naive CD4+ T cells sorted from blood. These receptors all come from a man aged 18 to 30 in good health. Both conserved end residues are part of each CDR3. The order of the fields is J gene, V gene, clone size, D gene, CDR3 protein, CDR3 DNA. The D gene is left open where the match is weak. Clone size, where shown, is once, few, many, or a class for clones that have expanded.

>TRBJ2-7|TRBV7-2|NA|NA
CASSNFGRSYEQYF
TGTGCCAGCAGCAATTTCGGGAGATCCTACGAGCAGTACTTC
>TRBJ2-7|TRBV7-9|NA|NA
CASTSYGLPYEQYF
TGTGCCAGCACCTCCTATGGGCTTCCCTACGAGCAGTACTTC
>TRBJ1-2|TRBV6-1|NA|NA
CASTRDGLGYTF
TGTGCCAGCACGCGTGATGGGTTAGGCTACACCTTC
>TRBJ2-3|TRBV25-1|NA|NA
CASSVRWGSTDTQYF
TGTGCCAGCAGTGTCCGTTGGGGGAGCACAGATACGCAGTATTTT
>TRBJ1-1|TRBV6-6|NA|NA
CASSSGEAFF
TGTGCCAGCAGTTCGGGCGAAGCTTTCTTT
>TRBJ2-7|TRBV30|NA|TRBD1
CAWRRTGPKVEEYF
TGTGCCTGGAGACGGACAGGGCCAAAAGTAGAGGAGTACTTC
>TRBJ1-5|TRBV7-5|NA|NA
CARSCNGTGGNQPQHF
TGTGCCAGAAGCTGTAACGGGACAGGGGGCAATCAGCCCCAGCATTTT
>TRBJ1-2|TRBV4-1|NA|NA
CASSQAGANYGYTF
TGCGCCAGCAGCCAAGCCGGGGCTAACTATGGCTACACCTTC
>TRBJ2-3|TRBV5-1|NA|NA
CASSLGGGAWSTDTQYF
TGCGCCAGCAGCTTGGGCGGGGGCGCGTGGAGCACAGATACGCAGTATTTT
>TRBJ2-3|TRBV4-1|NA|NA
CASSQPAGGLSTDTQYF
TGCGCCAGCAGCCAGCCCGCAGGCGGACTTAGCACAGATACGCAGTATTTT
>TRBJ2-4|TRBV19|NA|NA
CASSKMTGRGETKNIQYF
TGTGCCAGTAGTAAAATGACAGGAAGAGGAGAAACCAAAAACATTCAGTACTTC
>TRBJ1-5|TRBV27|NA|NA
CASSLNRAAGQPQHF
TGTGCCAGCAGTTTAAATCGGGCAGCAGGGCAGCCCCAGCATTTT
>TRBJ1-2|TRBV25-1|once|TRBD1
CASAGPGQGFYGYTF
TGTGCCAGCGCGGGACCGGGACAGGGATTCTATGGCTACACCTTC
>TRBJ2-3|TRBV4-2|NA|NA
CASSQVRTQTSTDTQYF
TGTGCCAGCAGCCAAGTCAGGACTCAAACTAGCACAGATACGCAGTATTTT
>TRBJ2-1|TRBV7-2|NA|TRBD1
CASSLAGTGPYNEQFF
TGTGCCAGCAGCTTAGCAGGGACAGGGCCCTACAATGAGCAGTTCTTC
>TRBJ2-6|TRBV4-3|NA|NA
CASSRYLGGANVLTF
TGCGCCAGCAGCCGCTATCTGGGGGGGGCCAACGTCCTGACTTTC
>TRBJ1-6|TRBV6-6|NA|TRBD1
CASSYRTGTGNSPLHF
TGTGCCAGCAGTTACCGGACCGGGACAGGGAATTCACCCCTCCACTTT
>TRBJ1-1|TRBV6-4|NA|NA
CASSLTLNTEAFF
TGTGCCAGCAGTTTGACATTGAACACTGAAGCTTTCTTT
>TRBJ1-6|TRBV10-3|few|NA
CAISVDWNSPLHF
TGTGCCATCAGTGTGGACTGGAATTCACCCCTCCACTTT
>TRBJ1-1|TRBV10-1|NA|NA
CASSGGQGAEAFF
TGCGCCAGCAGTGGTGGGCAAGGGGCTGAAGCTTTCTTT
>TRBJ1-3|TRBV15|NA|NA
CATSNGLSIYF
TGTGCCACCAGCAATGGCCTCTCAATATATTTT
>TRBJ1-1|TRBV18|NA|TRBD1
CASSPSTGAEAFF
TGTGCCAGCTCACCATCGACAGGGGCTGAAGCTTTCTTT
>TRBJ1-1|TRBV19|NA|TRBD1
CASSPLDRGLTEAFF
TGTGCCAGTAGTCCGCTGGACAGGGGCCTCACTGAAGCTTTCTTT
>TRBJ2-2|TRBV4-1|NA|NA
CASSQDPIYTGELFF
TGCGCCAGCAGCCAAGATCCGATTTACACCGGGGAGCTGTTTTTT
>TRBJ2-7|TRBV19|NA|NA
CASNQGRSSYEQYF
TGTGCCAGTAACCAGGGACGGAGCTCCTACGAGCAGTACTTC
>TRBJ1-2|TRBV6-1|NA|NA
CASSEPGRGYGYTF
TGTGCCAGCAGTGAACCAGGGCGGGGCTATGGCTACACCTTC
>TRBJ1-1|TRBV5-4|NA|NA
CASSPGTLAEAFF
TGTGCCAGCAGCCCCGGCACTCTAGCGGAGGCTTTCTTT
>TRBJ2-5|TRBV7-3|NA|TRBD2
CASSFGTSGGPDVYQETQYF
TGTGCCAGCAGCTTCGGGACTAGCGGGGGGCCAGACGTGTACCAAGAGACCCAGTACTTC
>TRBJ2-5|TRBV5-1|NA|NA
CASSLSRTGGSQYF
TGCGCCAGCAGCTTGTCCCGGACTGGAGGATCCCAGTACTTC
>TRBJ1-5|TRBV27|NA|NA
CASSSGGYNQPQHF
TGTGCCAGCAGTTCTGGGGGGTACAATCAGCCCCAGCATTTT
>TRBJ1-4|TRBV18|NA|NA
CASSPPGGREANNEKLFF
TGTGCCAGCTCACCACCAGGCGGTAGGGAGGCAAATAATGAAAAACTGTTTTTT
>TRBJ2-2|TRBV7-2|NA|TRBD1
CASSSRTGGNTGELFF
TGTGCCAGCAGCTCCCGGACAGGGGGTAACACCGGGGAGCTGTTTTTT
>TRBJ1-1|TRBV4-2|NA|NA
CASSQRETGMNTEAFF
TGTGCCAGCAGCCAAAGGGAGACAGGAATGAACACTGAAGCTTTCTTT
>TRBJ2-7|TRBV20-1|NA|TRBD1
CSARTGVEQYF
TGCAGTGCGAGGACAGGGGTCGAGCAGTACTTC
>TRBJ2-1|TRBV10-3|once|NA
CAISESLARLGDEQFF
TGTGCCATCAGTGAGTCCTTAGCACGTCTCGGCGATGAGCAGTTCTTC
>TRBJ2-3|TRBV11-2|NA|TRBD2
CASRIAGKSTDTQYF
TGTGCCAGCAGGATAGCGGGGAAGAGCACAGATACGCAGTATTTT
>TRBJ1-4|TRBV29-1|once|NA
CSVDGTNGEKLFF
TGCAGCGTTGACGGGACAAACGGGGAAAAACTGTTTTTT
>TRBJ1-2|TRBV29-1|NA|NA
CSVGVGANYGYTF
TGCAGCGTTGGGGTGGGAGCTAACTATGGCTACACCTTC
>TRBJ1-6|TRBV5-1|NA|TRBD1
CASSLDRGYNSPLHF
TGCGCCAGCAGCTTAGACAGGGGTTATAATTCACCCCTCCACTTT
>TRBJ1-3|TRBV18|NA|TRBD1
CASSADRGLPSGNTIYF
TGTGCCAGCTCAGCTGACAGGGGGTTACCCTCTGGAAACACCATATATTTT
>TRBJ1-4|TRBV19|NA|TRBD1
CATQSRDRVHREKLFF
TGTGCCACGCAGTCCCGGGACAGGGTACATCGGGAAAAACTGTTTTTT
>TRBJ2-3|TRBV6-1|NA|NA
CASTSGAVRADTQYF
TGTGCCAGCACATCGGGGGCTGTGAGGGCAGATACGCAGTATTTT
>TRBJ1-2|TRBV5-1|few|NA
CASSLKEDGYTF
TGCGCCAGCAGCTTGAAGGAAGACGGCTACACCTTC
>TRBJ2-7|TRBV10-3|NA|NA
CAMQTGPGYEQYF
TGTGCCATGCAGACAGGCCCCGGGTACGAGCAGTACTTC
>TRBJ1-2|TRBV2|NA|NA
CASKRPEGVVYGYTF
TGTGCCAGCAAACGACCAGAGGGCGTAGTCTATGGCTACACCTTC
>TRBJ1-1|TRBV5-1|NA|TRBD1
CASSSGGSGTEAFF
TGCGCCAGCAGCTCAGGGGGTTCGGGCACTGAAGCTTTCTTT
>TRBJ2-2|TRBV2|once|TRBD2
CASRAPSGGPTGELFF
TGTGCCAGCAGAGCTCCTTCGGGAGGCCCCACCGGGGAGCTGTTTTTT
>TRBJ1-5|TRBV5-6|NA|TRBD1
CASSQYLDRGRRSNQPQHF
TGTGCCAGCAGCCAATACCTGGACAGGGGAAGAAGGAGCAATCAGCCCCAGCATTTT
>TRBJ2-2|TRBV7-5|once|NA
CARSSGGLYTGELFF
TGTGCCAGAAGCTCGGGCGGCCTATACACCGGGGAGCTGTTTTTT
>TRBJ2-5|TRBV19|NA|TRBD2
CASSMGPGLAEETQYF
TGTGCCAGTAGTATGGGCCCCGGACTAGCGGAAGAGACCCAGTACTTC
>TRBJ2-7|TRBV11-3|NA|NA
CASSLAGSSYEQYF
TGTGCCAGCAGCTTAGCTGGCAGCTCCTACGAGCAGTACTTC
>TRBJ1-2|TRBV5-1|NA|NA
CASSLDAGYTF
TGCGCCAGCAGCTTGGACGCCGGCTACACCTTC
>TRBJ2-5|TRBV4-3|NA|NA
CASSQDPPAMTQETQYF
TGCGCCAGCAGCCAAGATCCTCCTGCCATGACTCAAGAGACCCAGTACTTC
>TRBJ2-5|TRBV5-1|NA|NA
CASSADSQETQYF
TGCGCCAGCAGCGCGGACAGCCAAGAGACCCAGTACTTC
>TRBJ2-1|TRBV5-1|NA|TRBD2
CASSSTSGRKNEQFF
TGCGCCAGCAGCTCGACTAGCGGGAGGAAGAATGAGCAGTTCTTC
>TRBJ1-1|TRBV28|NA|NA
CASSFIGVGLVNTEAFF
TGTGCCAGCAGTTTCATCGGGGTGGGACTTGTGAACACTGAAGCTTTCTTT
>TRBJ1-5|TRBV19|NA|TRBD1
CASSLTGGNQPQHF
TGTGCCAGTAGCCTGACAGGGGGCAATCAGCCCCAGCATTTT
>TRBJ2-1|TRBV2|NA|NA
CASGSSMTGRNEQFF
TGTGCCAGCGGGTCCAGTATGACAGGGAGGAATGAGCAGTTCTTC
>TRBJ1-5|TRBV6-5|NA|NA
CASSPRESNQPQHF
TGTGCCAGCAGTCCGAGGGAGTCGAATCAGCCCCAGCATTTT